Sequencing of this T cell receptor beta chain was carried out in a study of Graves' ophthalmopathy and Graves' hyperthyroidism (dated by TCRdb to the late 2010s). Context from the whole study: Peripheral blood was collected before any treatment was given, at the time of initial diagnosis. TCR beta repertoire signatures were used to distinguish Graves' ophthalmopathy from Graves' hyperthyroidism and to predict progression to ophthalmopathy. In total, 120 to 150 blood samples were TCR-sequenced: 40 to 45 ophthalmopathy, some 75 hyperthyroidism and around 17 hyperthyroidism-to-ophthalmopathy patients. To explore V-J signatures that distinguish ophthalmopathy from hyperthyroidism, a discovery set of under 110 patients was enrolled, made up of some 41 with ophthalmopathy and fewer than 60 with stable hyperthyroidism. An independent validation cohort comprised under 20 hyperthyroidism patients and about 16 patients who later progressed from hyperthyroidism to ophthalmopathy. In roughly 6 hyperthyroidism patients, the T-cell repertoires found in thyroid tissue were compared with those found in blood. Following sample collection, hyperthyroidism patients were given methimazole at a starting dose of 30 mg daily, and ophthalmopathy patients were given high-dose intravenous methylprednisolone. The 75 to 100 discovery patients were randomly divided into training and test sets at a 7:3 ratio. What the research found in general, with its limitations: Most expanded thyroid clonotypes with frequency above 0.001 were also detected in blood, suggesting blood repertoires may reflect the thyroid immune response. Ophthalmopathy was separated from stable hyperthyroidism by the 13-signature model with roughly 90% sensitivity and less than 82% specificity in cross-validation and with 80%/75% in the test set. In validation, the model predicted ophthalmopathy progression with 70.59% sensitivity and 72% to 80% specificity; roughly eleven predicted patients were CT-confirmed with GO in a median of about 6.2 months. No statistical method was used to set the sample size in advance, and the investigators knew which group each participant was assigned to.

Many counts were recorded for this clonotype. This clone's antigen is unknown. No quality values exist for individual bases; no much larger clone is one base distant. The CDR3 runs 16 residues from the cysteine to the phenylalanine. Only the CDR3 DNA is retained, 48 bases long and in frame from the first base. The germline V gene provides CDR1 SGHTA and CDR2 FQGNSA. Clipping removes 5 bases from V and 1 base from J, with 9 as the unmatched junction base count. For repertoire sequencing, the TCR beta CDR3 regions were amplified from RNA transcripts. A first-round RT-PCR used HTBI primers with the Qiagen OneStep RT-PCR kit, followed by a second-round multiplex PCR, size selection and purification. Libraries were sequenced paired-end with 100 bp reads on an Illumina HiSeq2000. The study's processing was this. Reads were processed with SOAPnuke, discarding reads with adapters, uncalled bases, mean Phred below 15, or no exact constant-primer or identifier match. COPE v1.2.5 was used to merge the high-quality paired reads. Each unique nucleotide sequence was treated as a clonotype, and MiTCR v1.1 was used to align the clonotypes to the IMGT TRB V, D and J references. The analysis was limited to V-J combinations with a frequency above 0.0001, which together covered more than 98% of repertoires. For each V-J combination, a TCR clonal expansion and chaos score was defined as F50 clonal expansion divided by the chaos observed in the TCRdist matrix. Welch's t-statistics and random forest were used to reduce features to over ten V-J combinations, which were fed into a naive Bayes classifier. The similarity between thyroid and blood repertoires was quantified using the Morisita-Horn index. TCRdb's own reprocessing of the public reads used fastp at Q25 and MiXCR and kept productive beta chains. Each CDR3 protein appears once, grouped with its most common genes and DNA. The V and J calls, along with clone size, are taken from TCRdb and not from the paper's own processing. This sample holds about 370,000 distinct CDR3 sequences; around 16% were observed only once. 1.6% of the sample is in the top ten clones.

The ophthalmopathy patients had moderately to severely active disease, with a Clinical Activity Score of 3 or higher, a NOSPECS grade of 4 or higher, and a disease duration of less than 3 months. Patients were excluded if they had other autoimmune diseases, uncontrolled infections, pregnancy or lactation. Clinical symptoms, serum thyroxine, TRAb, thyroid ultrasound and orbital computed tomography were used for diagnosis. Using Ficoll-Paque density gradient centrifugation, PBMCs were isolated from 8.5 to 10 ml of fresh peripheral blood. Total RNA was extracted using Trizol reagent, and RNA quality was checked on an Agilent 2100 Bioanalyzer.

This sequence was found in a woman younger than 35 with Graves' ophthalmopathy. Donor details come from another sample of the same person, matched by shared clones. The sequence is built from TRBV7-2 and TRBJ2-5; the central 8 bases match TRBD2. The sequenced sample consisted of peripheral blood. The CDR3 has the sequence CASSRRGAHPQETQYF. In nucleotide form, the sequence is TGTGCCAGCAGCAGGCGGGGGGCTCACCCCCAAGAGACCCAGTACTTC.